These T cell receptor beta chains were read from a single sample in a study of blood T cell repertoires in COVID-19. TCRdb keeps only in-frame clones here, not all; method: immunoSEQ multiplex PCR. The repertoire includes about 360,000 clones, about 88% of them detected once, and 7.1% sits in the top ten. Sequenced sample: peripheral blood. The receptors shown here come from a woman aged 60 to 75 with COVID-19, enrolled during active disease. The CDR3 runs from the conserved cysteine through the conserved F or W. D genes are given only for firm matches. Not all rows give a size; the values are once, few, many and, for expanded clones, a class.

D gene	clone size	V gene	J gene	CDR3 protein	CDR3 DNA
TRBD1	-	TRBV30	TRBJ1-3	CAWSNGGDRDATIYF	TGTGCCTGGAGTAACGGTGGGGACAGGGACGCCACCATATATTTT
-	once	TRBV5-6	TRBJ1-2	CASSLAGVYGYTF	TGTGCCAGCAGCTTAGCAGGGGTCTATGGCTACACCTTC
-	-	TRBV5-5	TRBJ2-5	CASSPGHPNGETQYF	TGTGCCAGCAGCCCGGGACACCCAAACGGAGAGACCCAGTACTTC
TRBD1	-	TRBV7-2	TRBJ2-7	CASSQPGTATYEQYF	TGTGCCAGCAGCCAACCCGGGACAGCCACCTACGAGCAGTACTTC
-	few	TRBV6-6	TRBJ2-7	CASSSQGSGEQYF	TGTGCCAGCAGTTCCCAGGGATCCGGCGAGCAGTACTTC
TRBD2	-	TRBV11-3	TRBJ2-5	CASSLAYGILAGPGQETQYF	TGTGCCAGCAGCTTAGCTTATGGGATCCTAGCGGGACCGGGACAAGAGACCCAGTACTTC
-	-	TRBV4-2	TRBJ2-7	CASSQAGGIYEQYF	TGTGCCAGCAGCCAAGCGGGGGGCATATACGAGCAGTACTTC
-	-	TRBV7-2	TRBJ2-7	CASSLVLAGSYEQYF	TGTGCCAGCAGCTTAGTTCTAGCAGGATCCTACGAGCAGTACTTC
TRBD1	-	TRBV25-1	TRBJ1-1	CASRGTVNEAFF	TGTGCCAGCAGGGGGACAGTTAATGAAGCTTTCTTT
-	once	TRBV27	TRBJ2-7	CASSLGADLGISYEQYF	TGTGCCAGCAGTTTAGGGGCCGACCTGGGCATCTCCTACGAGCAGTACTTC
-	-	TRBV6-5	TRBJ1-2	CASSYEGQGLGGYTF	TGTGCCAGCAGTTACGAGGGGCAGGGGCTGGGTGGCTACACCTTC
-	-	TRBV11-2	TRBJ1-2	CASSLGGGVIYGYTF	TGTGCCAGCAGCTTAGGGGGAGGGGTGATCTATGGCTACACCTTC
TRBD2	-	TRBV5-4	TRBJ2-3	CASSFSGGKGDTQYF	TGTGCCAGCAGCTTTAGCGGGGGGAAGGGGGATACGCAGTATTTT
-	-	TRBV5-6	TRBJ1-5	CASSLAPNSNQPQHF	TGTGCCAGCAGCTTGGCCCCCAATAGCAATCAGCCCCAGCATTTT
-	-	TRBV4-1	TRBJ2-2	CASSQADSLNTGELFF	TGCGCCAGCAGCCAAGCAGACAGTTTAAACACCGGGGAGCTGTTTTTT
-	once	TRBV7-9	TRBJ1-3	CASSLRGPAGNTIYF	TGTGCCAGCAGCTTAAGGGGCCCAGCGGGGAACACCATATATTTT
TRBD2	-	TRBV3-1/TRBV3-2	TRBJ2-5	CASSQEAGGPETQYF	TGTGCCAGCAGCCAAGAAGCGGGGGGGCCGGAGACCCAGTACTTC
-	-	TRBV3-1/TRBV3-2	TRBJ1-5	CASSQGSLSNQPQHF	TGTGCCAGCAGCCAAGGAAGTCTCAGTAATCAGCCCCAGCATTTT
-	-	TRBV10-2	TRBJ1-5	CASSAQGYQPQHF	TGCGCCAGCAGCGCCCAGGGGTATCAGCCCCAGCATTTT
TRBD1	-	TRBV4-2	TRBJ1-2	CASSQGTGLSGYTF	TGTGCCAGCAGCCAGGGGACAGGGCTCTCTGGCTACACCTTC
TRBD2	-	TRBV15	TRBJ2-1	CATSRDRTSGYYNEQFF	TGTGCCACCAGCAGAGATAGGACTAGCGGGTACTACAATGAGCAGTTCTTC
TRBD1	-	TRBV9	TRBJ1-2	CASSGTGVSVNYGYTF	TGTGCCAGCAGCGGGACAGGGGTAAGCGTAAACTATGGCTACACCTTC
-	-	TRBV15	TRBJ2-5	CATSGPQETQYF	TGTGCCACCAGCGGCCCGCAAGAGACCCAGTACTTC
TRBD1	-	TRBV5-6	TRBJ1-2	CASSLVRTGYGYTF	TGTGCCAGCAGCTTGGTGAGGACAGGCTATGGCTACACCTTC
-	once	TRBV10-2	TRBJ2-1	CASSESAHSYNEQFF	TGCGCCAGCAGTGAGTCGGCTCACTCCTACAATGAGCAGTTCTTC
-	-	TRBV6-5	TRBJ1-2	CASSLDGESYGYTF	TGTGCCAGCAGTTTGGACGGGGAGTCCTATGGCTACACCTTC
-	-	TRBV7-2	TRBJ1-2	CASSPRTGPNPYYGYTF	TGTGCCAGCAGCCCCCGCACAGGACCCAATCCGTACTATGGCTACACCTTC
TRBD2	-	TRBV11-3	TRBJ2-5	CASSHGTGGPEAQYF	TGTGCCAGCAGCCACGGAACGGGGGGGCCAGAGGCCCAGTACTTC
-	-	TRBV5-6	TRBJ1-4	CASSPGRGANEKLFF	TGTGCCAGCAGTCCGGGGCGGGGGGCGAATGAAAAACTGTTTTTT
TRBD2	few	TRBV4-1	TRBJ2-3	CASSQAAGLAGAPVEQYF	TGCGCCAGCAGCCAAGCGGCTGGGCTAGCGGGGGCCCCCGTGGAGCAGTATTTT
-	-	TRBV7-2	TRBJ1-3	CASSLAPGTIYF	TGTGCCAGCAGCTTAGCCCCCGGCACCATATATTTT
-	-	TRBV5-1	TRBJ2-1	CASSLVSVPSEQFF	TGCGCCAGCAGCTTGGTTTCAGTTCCTTCGGAGCAGTTCTTC
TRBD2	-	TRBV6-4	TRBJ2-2	CASSLGTLAGATNTGELFF	TGTGCCAGCTCGTTGGGTACCCTAGCGGGGGCCACGAACACCGGGGAGCTGTTTTTT
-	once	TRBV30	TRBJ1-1	CAWRRVTEAFF	TGTGCCTGGAGGAGAGTGACTGAAGCTTTCTTT
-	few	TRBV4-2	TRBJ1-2	CASSQVTQGLTDNYGYTF	TGTGCCAGCAGCCAAGTAACCCAGGGACTGACGGATAACTATGGCTACACCTTC
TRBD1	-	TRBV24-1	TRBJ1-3	CATSDCELIARDSGNTIYF	TGTGCCACCAGTGATTGTGAGCTCATAGCACGGGACAGTGGAAACACCATATATTTT
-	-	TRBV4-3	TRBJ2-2	CASSQDPRALLGGELFF	TGCGCCAGCAGCCAAGATCCGAGGGCTTTATTAGGCGGGGAGCTGTTTTTT
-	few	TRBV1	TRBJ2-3	CTSSQQNTQYF	TGCACCAGCAGCCAACAGAATACGCAGTATTTT
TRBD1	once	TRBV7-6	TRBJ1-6	CASSPADSGTDGNSPLHF	TGTGCCAGCAGCCCCGCGGATAGTGGGACAGATGGTAATTCACCCCTCCACTTT
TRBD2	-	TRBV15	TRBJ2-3	CATSTGKRGSTDTQYF	TGTGCCACCAGCACCGGGAAGCGGGGGAGCACAGATACGCAGTATTTT